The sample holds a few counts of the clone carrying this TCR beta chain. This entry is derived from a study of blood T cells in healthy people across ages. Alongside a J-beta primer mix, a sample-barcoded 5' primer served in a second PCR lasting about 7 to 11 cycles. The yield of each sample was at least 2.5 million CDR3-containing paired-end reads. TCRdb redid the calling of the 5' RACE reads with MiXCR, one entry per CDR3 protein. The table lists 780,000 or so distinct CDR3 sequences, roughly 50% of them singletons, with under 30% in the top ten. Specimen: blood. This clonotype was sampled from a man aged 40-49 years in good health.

CDR3 DNA: TGTGCCAGCAAGTTTGGGGTCGGCACTGAAGCTTTCTTT. Protein: CASKFGVGTEAFF. The V call is TRBV12-3 or TRBV12-4, the J call TRBJ1-1; the D is unclear. Trimming pared 7 bases from V and 4 bases from J, leaving 13 bases between. The CDR3 covers 13 residues.